Following are 27 T cell receptor beta chains from one sample sequenced in a study of blood T cell repertoires in COVID-19. Profiling relied on immunoSEQ multiplex PCR, and the TCRdb table lists in-frame clones only, not all of them. The sample consists of about 99,000 clones, about 89% of them appearing once. Sequences were obtained from peripheral blood. These receptors came from a human donor in a cohort sampled during active COVID-19.

This sequence joins TRBV5-1 and TRBJ1-4; no clear D. The CDR3 runs 15 residues. CDR1 is SGHRS, CDR2 YFSETQ, per germline. The V gene lost 0 bases and the J gene lost 8 bases, with 14 bases spanning the gap. The CDR3 sequence: CASSLDFGYGEKLFF. CDR3 in DNA: TGCGCCAGCAGCTTGGACTTCGGATACGGGGAAAAACTGTTTTTT.

The V and J genes are TRBV24-1 and TRBJ1-2, with D possibly being TRBD1 (6 bases). The length of the CDR3 is 15 residues. Trimming left V 4 bases short and J 4 bases short, with 15 bases between. Germline loops: CDR1 KGHDR, CDR2 SFDVKD. The CDR3 is CATSDPSGGPYGYTF. The CDR3 DNA is TGTGCCACCAGTGACCCCTCGGGGGGGCCCTATGGCTACACCTTC.

The gene calls are TRBV28 and TRBJ1-1; tentatively, D is TRBD1 (5 bases). The CDR3 loop spans 12 amino acids. From germline, CDR1 is MDHEN and CDR2 SYDVKM. Between the trimmed V and J ends, which lost 1 base and 11 bases, there was a span of 11 bases. The CDR3 nucleotides are TGTGCCAGCAGTTTATCGGGACTGTCGGCTTTCTTT. Amino acid sequence: CASSLSGLSAFF.

J is TRBJ2-7 and V is TRBV29-1, with a possible D match to TRBD2 (5 bases). CDR3 length: 14 residues. V was trimmed by 6 bases and J by 2 bases, leaving 17 bases between them. Germline V gives CDR1 SQVTM, CDR2 ANQGSEA. CDR3 DNA sequence: TGCAGCGTGTACATCGGACTGAATACCTACGAGCAGTACTTC. Translation gives CSVYIGLNTYEQYF.

The chain joins TRBV19 to TRBJ2-1; TRBD2 matches at 13 bases. V lost 5 bases and J lost 2; bases outside the gene matches: 9. CDR3 length: 18 residues. The germline gives CDR1 LNHDA, CDR2 SQIVND (reference sequence). In DNA, the CDR3 is TGTGCCAGTAGTCTCCGAGGACTAGCGGGGGACCCCTACAATGAGCAGTTCTTC. Translating gives CASSLRGLAGDPYNEQFF.

This chain joins TRBV9 and TRBJ2-7; TRBD2 is a possible D gene (5 bases). Germline V gene sequence: CDR1 SGDLS, CDR2 YYNGEE. V lost 0 bases to trimming and J lost 2 bases, with 12 bases between them. The CDR3 length is 15 residues. CDR3 sequence (DNA): TGTGCCAGCAGCGTAGAAGCGGACTCTGCCTACGAGCAGTACTTC. This gives the protein CASSVEADSAYEQYF.

This clone was seen a handful of times. The CDR3 DNA reads TGCGCCAGCAGCTCGAGGACAGGGAACACCGGGGAGCTGTTTTTT. It encodes CASSSRTGNTGELFF. The chain employs TRBV5-1 and TRBJ2-2; 7 nucleotides agree with TRBD1. J gave up 1 base and V 3 bases, and 3 bases lay outside the gene matches. The CDR3 is 15 amino acids. Germline lookup yields CDR1 SGHRS and CDR2 YFSETQ.

V gene TRBV7-9 combines with J gene TRBJ2-7, with D possibly TRBD1 on 5 matching bases. Germline lookup yields CDR1 SEHNR and CDR2 FQNEAQ (reference sequence). This CDR3 is 15 amino acids long. Trimming left V 2 bases short and J 2 bases short, with 13 bases between. CDR3 DNA sequence: TGTGCCAGCAGCTTATCTGGGGCAGGGCCCTACGAGCAGTACTTC. It is translated as CASSLSGAGPYEQYF.

V is TRBV19 and J is TRBJ2-7, with TRBD1 as a possible D gene (6 bases). CDR1 is LNHDA, CDR2 SQIVND, per germline (reference sequence). V was trimmed by 6 bases and J by 0 bases, leaving 18 bases between them. The length of the CDR3 is 16 residues. The CDR3 sequence is CASSDPRQVGSYEQYF. CDR3 bases: TGTGCCAGTAGCGACCCAAGACAGGTTGGCTCCTACGAGCAGTACTTC.

This sequence joins TRBV28 and TRBJ2-3; D is perhaps TRBD2 (6 bases). CDR1 MDHEN and CDR2 SYDVKM come from the germline V gene. The CDR3 runs to 12 residues. Trimming pared 2 bases from V and 6 bases from J, leaving 6 bases between. This CDR3 is CASSLAGDTQYF. For the CDR3, the DNA is TGTGCCAGCAGTTTAGCGGGGGATACGCAGTATTTT.

The rearrangement links TRBV28 to TRBJ1-5; D is uncertain. Germline CDR1 and CDR2: MDHEN and SYDVKM. Trimming stripped 10 bases from V and 5 bases from J, with 18 bases between. The CDR3 contains 14 residues. CDR3 residues: CATHQDLSYQPQHF. The CDR3 DNA reads TGTGCCACCCACCAGGATCTATCTTATCAGCCCCAGCATTTT.

CDR3 residues: CASSPTGTATSPLHF. The CDR3 DNA reads TGTGCCAGCAGCCCCACGGGGACAGCGACTTCACCCCTCCACTTT. The rearrangement joins TRBV7-2 to TRBJ1-6; 7 positions agree with TRBD1. CDR3 length: 15 residues. V shed 5 bases and J 9 bases; nucleotides not matched to a gene: 10. Germline V gene lookup returns CDR1 SGHTA and CDR2 FQGNSA.

This rearrangement joins TRBV9 to TRBJ2-2; 7 bases fit TRBD1. CDR3 length equals 15 residues. The J segment lost 0 bases and the V segment lost 7 bases, leaving 6 bases of the junction unmatched. CDR1 is SGDLS, CDR2 YYNGEE, per germline. In nucleotides, the CDR3 is TGTGCCAGCGGCAGGACAGGTACGAACACCGGGGAGCTGTTTTTT. Amino acids: CASGRTGTNTGELFF.

The rearrangement uses TRBV4-1 and TRBJ2-3; no clear D gene. This CDR3 spans 15 amino acids. With 1 base removed from V and 1 base from J, the gap between germline ends came to 9 bases. Germline CDR1 is MGHRA and CDR2 is YSYEKL. In nucleotides, the CDR3 is TGCGCCAGCAGCCAAGGAATAGCCCGCACAGATACGCAGTATTTT. It specifies CASSQGIARTDTQYF.

This chain links TRBV28 with TRBJ1-2, with D unresolved. Germline V CDR1 and CDR2: MDHEN, SYDVKM. This CDR3 has 14 amino acids. The V and J ends lost 6 bases and 8 bases respectively, with 19 bases between them. CDR3 nucleotide sequence: TGTGCCAGCAGAAATCCTAGAGGAGGCGGGGGCTACACCTTC. Its protein is CASRNPRGGGGYTF.

The chain links TRBV6-6 to TRBJ1-2; D unresolved. CDR1 and CDR2 from the germline V gene are MNHNY and SVGAGI (reference sequence). V was trimmed by 0 bases and J by 6 bases, leaving 5 bases between them. The CDR3 contains 12 residues. CDR3 residues: CASSYSENGYTF. The CDR3, as DNA: TGTGCCAGCAGTTACTCGGAGAATGGCTACACCTTC.

The V gene is TRBV12-3 or TRBV12-4, the J gene TRBJ1-2; 7 bases agree with TRBD1. CDR3 length: 12 amino acids. Trimming removed 3 bases from V and 7 bases from J; junction bases left unmatched: 2. The CDR3 loop is CASSLTGSGYTF. For the CDR3, the DNA is TGTGCCAGCAGTTTGACAGGGAGTGGCTACACCTTC.

This chain connects TRBV3-1 (or the pseudogene TRBV3-2) to TRBJ1-2; maybe TRBD1 (5 bases). This CDR3 has 15 amino acids. Germline assignment: CDR1 LGHDT and CDR2 YNNKEL (reference sequence). The V end was cut by 1 base, the J end by 4 bases, with 13 bases between. Written as DNA, the CDR3 is TGTGCCAGCAGCCAAGCGTCAGACAGCCCCTATGGCTACACCTTC. It codes for CASSQASDSPYGYTF.

This clone was detected only once. This chain connects TRBV6-2 or TRBV6-3 to TRBJ2-1, with 12 bases identical to TRBD2. Per the germline V gene, CDR1 is MNHEY and CDR2 is SVGEGT. This CDR3 is 17 amino acids long. Unmatched junction bases numbered 2, after V lost 2 bases and J lost 0 bases. The CDR3 sequence is CASSYRTSGVSYNEQFF. Here the CDR3 DNA reads TGTGCCAGCAGTTACCGGACTAGCGGGGTCTCCTACAATGAGCAGTTCTTC.

The chain joins TRBV5-8 to TRBJ2-3; the match to TRBD1 covers 7 bases. The CDR3 runs to 15 residues. Trimming cost V 4 bases and J 2 bases; bases outside gene matches: 7. Germline assignment: CDR1 SGHTS and CDR2 YDEGEE. CDR3 DNA: TGTGCCAGCAGCCGAGCGACAGGGATCACAGATACGCAGTATTTT. Protein sequence: CASSRATGITDTQYF.

The V call is TRBV19, the J call TRBJ1-1; no clear D. CDR1 LNHDA and CDR2 SQIVND come from the germline V gene (reference sequence). This CDR3 spans 15 amino acids. Deletions cut 3 bases from V and 1 base from J, with 12 bases between. CDR3 sequence: CASSILHGGNTEAFF. The CDR3, as DNA: TGTGCCAGTAGTATTTTACACGGAGGGAACACTGAAGCTTTCTTT.

J is TRBJ1-1 and V is TRBV19, with no clear D. Germline lookup yields CDR1 LNHDA and CDR2 SQIVND (reference sequence). The CDR3 is made up of 15 amino acids. V was cut by 2 bases and J by 4 bases, with 14 bases left in between. CDR3 nucleotide sequence: TGTGCCAGTAGTATACGCGTTTCCTCGAGCACTGAAGCTTTCTTT. Translation: CASSIRVSSSTEAFF.

The gene calls are TRBV11-2 and TRBJ2-6; TRBD2 matches 10 bases. Per germline, CDR1 SGHAT and CDR2 FQNNGV. V trimming: 3 bases; J trimming: 4 bases; junction bases outside the gene matches: 6. The CDR3 contains 17 residues. CDR3 coding DNA: TGTGCCAGCAGCTTGCTAGCGGGAGCAAACGGGGCCAACGTCCTGACTTTC. Translated: CASSLLAGANGANVLTF.

This chain uses TRBV5-6 with TRBJ1-5; D may be TRBD1 (6 bases). Germline loops: CDR1 SGHDT, CDR2 YYEEEE. V was trimmed by 1 base and J by 4 bases, leaving 15 bases between them. The CDR3 is made up of 16 amino acids. The CDR3 nucleotides are TGTGCCAGCAGCTTGTATTGGGGGCAGGGAAATCAGCCCCAGCATTTT. This sequence encodes CASSLYWGQGNQPQHF.

The sample holds a few counts of this clone. The rearrangement uses TRBV27 and TRBJ2-2; a possible D gene is TRBD2 (6 bases). This CDR3 has 13 amino acids. V lost 3 bases to trimming and J lost 5 bases, with 7 bases between them. Germline V lookup: CDR1 MNHEY, CDR2 SMNVEV (reference sequence). The CDR3 sequence: CASSLRGTGELFF. The CDR3 DNA follows: TGTGCCAGCAGTTTGCGGGGAACCGGGGAGCTGTTTTTT.

CDR3 region: CASSLLGEQYF. CDR3 bases: TGTGCCAGCAGCTTACTCGGCGAGCAGTACTTC. The rearrangement joins TRBV11-2 to TRBJ2-7; D unresolved. Germline V lookup: CDR1 SGHAT, CDR2 FQNNGV. V dropped 2 bases and J dropped 6 bases, with 5 bases sitting between them. The CDR3 is 11 residues long.

The V and J genes are TRBV5-1 and TRBJ1-6; D remains unclear. V lost 0 bases, J lost 6 bases, and 7 bases lay in between. The CDR3 loop spans 14 amino acids. Germline V gene sequence: CDR1 SGHRS, CDR2 YFSETQ. CDR3 nucleotides: TGCGCCAGCAGCTTGGACAGTTCTAATTCACCCCTCCACTTT. Encoded protein: CASSLDSSNSPLHF.